The rows below give T cell receptor beta chains drawn from one sample of a study of T-cell reconstitution after alpha-beta-depleted transplantation in children. Each CDR3 protein is one row after TCRdb ran MiXCR on the PCR reads. The table records 440,000 or so distinct CDR3 sequences, around two fifths of them present only once. The material was PBMCs, obtained before TCRalphabeta/CD19-depleted stem cell transplant. The receptors originated from a girl under 10 years old with aplastic anemia, due to receive a stem cell transplant. The conserved cysteine and the conserved F or W are not part of the CDR3 here. The D gene is left open where the match is weak.

J,D,V,CDR3
TRBJ2-4,.,TRBV5-1,ASSPRVGVPQY
TRBJ1-1,TRBD1,TRBV10-3,AISGSPQGTNTEAF
TRBJ2-1,TRBD2,TRBV11-1,ASSSPWGGQF
TRBJ2-7,.,TRBV5-1,ASSLSPNYEQY
TRBJ2-3,.,TRBV15,ATSSREGTDTQY
TRBJ2-1,TRBD2,TRBV2,ASRIPRGDSDVNEQF
TRBJ2-3,.,TRBV13,ASSRRDSITDTQY
TRBJ1-2,.,TRBV11-2,ASQAGKSGVPNYGYT
TRBJ2-4,TRBD1,TRBV29-1,SVGDRLAKNIQY
TRBJ2-3,.,TRBV5-1,ASSFASSRTDTQY
TRBJ2-5,.,TRBV4-1,ASSQDFARSETQY
TRBJ2-3,.,TRBV25-1,ASSDGLGDTQY
TRBJ2-2,TRBD1,TRBV28,ASSLDRGQAGELF
TRBJ1-2,.,TRBV27,ASSLSGGSRYGYT
TRBJ2-1,TRBD2,TRBV30,AWRSTGRAGNEQF
TRBJ2-2,.,TRBV5-1,ASSAGGELF